The source of this T cell receptor beta chain is a study of blood T cell repertoires in COVID-19. Study overall: Spain, Italy and the United States supplied samples that represented acute and convalescent COVID-19.

Authors' data handling: Reference gene primer amplification in the assay estimated nucleated cell counts. TCRdb's copy holds only in-frame clones and misses some; the assay was immunoSEQ multiplex PCR. D and trimming come from the DNA, and the V and J calls and clone size come from that table. The sample contains over 350,000 clones, 85% to 90% of which appear only once. Participants' own reports of clinical history determined their cohort assignment. The trim removed 0 bases at V and 7 bases at J, leaving 7 bases unmatched. This CDR3 contains 15 residues. Germline V gives CDR1 SGHDT, CDR2 YYEEEE. This sequence was found in a woman aged 30 to 39 with acute COVID-19. Sequencing was done on a sample of PBMCs or T cells enriched from blood (not recorded which). This chain links TRBV5-6 with TRBJ1-2; 9 bases align to TRBD1. The CDR3 bases are TGTGCCAGCAGCTTGGGGGACAGGGAGATGAGTGGCTACACCTTC. This sequence encodes CASSLGDREMSGYTF. Together with reference TRBV5-6 and TRBJ1-2, the CDR3 gives the full variable domain: DAGVTQSPTHLIKTRGQQVTLRCSPKSGHDTVSWYQQALGQGPQFIFQYYEEEERQRGNFPDRFSGHQFPNYSSELNVNALLLGDSALYLCASSLGDREMSGYTFGSGTRLTVV.